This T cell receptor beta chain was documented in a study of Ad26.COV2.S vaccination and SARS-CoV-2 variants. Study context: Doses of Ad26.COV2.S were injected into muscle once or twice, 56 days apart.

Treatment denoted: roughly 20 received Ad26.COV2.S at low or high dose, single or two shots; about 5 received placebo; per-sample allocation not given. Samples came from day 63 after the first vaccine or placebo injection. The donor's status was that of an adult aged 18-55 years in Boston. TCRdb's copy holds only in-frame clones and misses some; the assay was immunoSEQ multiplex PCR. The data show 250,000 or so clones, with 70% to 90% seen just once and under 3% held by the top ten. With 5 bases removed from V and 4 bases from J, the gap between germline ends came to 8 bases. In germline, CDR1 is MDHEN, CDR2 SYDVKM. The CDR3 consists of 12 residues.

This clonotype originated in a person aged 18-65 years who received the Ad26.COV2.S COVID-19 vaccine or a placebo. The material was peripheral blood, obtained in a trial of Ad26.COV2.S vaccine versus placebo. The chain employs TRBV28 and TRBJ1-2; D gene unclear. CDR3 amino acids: CASSGRTYGYTF. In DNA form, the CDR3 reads TGTGCCAGCAGTGGACGGACCTATGGCTACACCTTC.